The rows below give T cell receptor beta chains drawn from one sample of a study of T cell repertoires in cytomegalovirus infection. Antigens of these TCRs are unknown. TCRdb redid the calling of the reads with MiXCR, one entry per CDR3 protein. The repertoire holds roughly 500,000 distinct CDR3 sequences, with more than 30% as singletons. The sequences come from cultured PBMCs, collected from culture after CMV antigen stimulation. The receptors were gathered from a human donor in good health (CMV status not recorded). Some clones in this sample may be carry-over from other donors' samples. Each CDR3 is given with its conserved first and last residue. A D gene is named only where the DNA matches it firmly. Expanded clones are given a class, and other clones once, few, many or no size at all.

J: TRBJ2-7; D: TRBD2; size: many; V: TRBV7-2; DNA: TGTGCCAGCAGCTTACTAGCGGGAGGGACCTACGAGCAGTACTTC; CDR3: CASSLLAGGTYEQYF
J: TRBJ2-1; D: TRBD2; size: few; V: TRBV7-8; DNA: TGTGCCAGCTGCCCTGTACTAGCGAGATACAATGAGCAGTTCTTC; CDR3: CASCPVLARYNEQFF
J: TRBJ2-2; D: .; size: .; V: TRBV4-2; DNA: TGTGCCAGCAGCCAAGGAGGACTGCTCACCGGGGAGCTGTTTTTT; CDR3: CASSQGGLLTGELFF
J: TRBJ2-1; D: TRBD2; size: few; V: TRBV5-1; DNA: TGCGCCAGCAGCCCAGGACTAGCGTCCCACAATGAGCAGTTCTTC; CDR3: CASSPGLASHNEQFF
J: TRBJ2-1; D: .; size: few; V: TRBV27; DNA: TGTGCCAGCAGTAGGCCCGTTTACAATGAGCAGTTCTTC; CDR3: CASSRPVYNEQFF
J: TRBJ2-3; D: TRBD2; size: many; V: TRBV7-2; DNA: TGTGCCAGCAGCTTTAGCGGGAGGGCCCTAGATACGCAGTATTTT; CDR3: CASSFSGRALDTQYF
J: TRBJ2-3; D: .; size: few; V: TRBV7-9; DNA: TGTGCCAGCAGCTCCCTAGAGACCCCGCCAGATACGCAGTATTTT; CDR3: CASSSLETPPDTQYF
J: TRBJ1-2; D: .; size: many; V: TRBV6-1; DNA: TGTGCAACCCGTACGGCAAACTATGGCTACACCTTC; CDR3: CATRTANYGYTF
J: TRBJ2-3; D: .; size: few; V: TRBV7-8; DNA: TGTGCCAGCAGCTTAATAAACCCTTTCACAGATACGCAGTATTTT; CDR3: CASSLINPFTDTQYF
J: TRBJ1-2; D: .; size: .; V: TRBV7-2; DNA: TGTGCCAGCAGCTTAGCGAACAGATATGGCTACACCTTC; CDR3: CASSLANRYGYTF
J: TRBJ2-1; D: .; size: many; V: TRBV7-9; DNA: TGTGCCAGCAGCCCCGGGACGGAGGGCCGCGCCCTCTCCCTCAATGAGCAGTTCTTC; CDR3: CASSPGTEGRALSLNEQFF
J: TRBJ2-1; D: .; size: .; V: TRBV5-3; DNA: TGTGCCAGCAGCTTCTCCTCCTTGTGCGATGAGCAGTTCTTC; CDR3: CASSFSSLCDEQFF
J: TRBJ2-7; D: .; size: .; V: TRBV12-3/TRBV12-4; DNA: TGTGCCAGCAGACAGACCTCCTACGAGCAGTACTTC; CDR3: CASRQTSYEQYF
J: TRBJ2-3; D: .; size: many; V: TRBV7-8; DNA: TGTGCCAGCAGCTCTTCATGGACATTCGGGGCGCAGTATTTT; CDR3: CASSSSWTFGAQYF
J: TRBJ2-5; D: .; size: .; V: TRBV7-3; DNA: TGTGCCAGCAGCAGTCGCCTGGGCAGCGAGCAAGAGACCCAGTACTTC; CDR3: CASSSRLGSEQETQYF
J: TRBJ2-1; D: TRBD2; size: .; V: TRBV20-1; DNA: TGCAGTGCTAGAGAGGGACTAGGCGGTGAGCAGTTCTTC; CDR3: CSAREGLGGEQFF
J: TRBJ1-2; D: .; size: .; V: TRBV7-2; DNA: TGTGCCAGCAGCTTAGATCCGTTGGGAGGCTACACCTTC; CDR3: CASSLDPLGGYTF
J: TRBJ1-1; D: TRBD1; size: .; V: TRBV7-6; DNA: TGTGCCAGCAGCTTAAAACAGGGGGACTCGGCTTTCTTT; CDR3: CASSLKQGDSAFF
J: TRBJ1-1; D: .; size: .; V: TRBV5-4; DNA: TGTGCCAGCAGCTCTCAGGGAGTGGGAAGTACTGAAGCTTTCTTT; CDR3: CASSSQGVGSTEAFF
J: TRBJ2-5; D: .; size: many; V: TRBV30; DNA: TGTGCCTGGAGCATTGCTTGGGGGCCCGGAGAGACCCAGTACTTC; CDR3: CAWSIAWGPGETQYF
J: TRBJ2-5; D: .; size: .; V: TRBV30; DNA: TGTGCCTGGAGTGGGCGACAGGACAGCTTCGGGGCCCAGTACTTC; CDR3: CAWSGRQDSFGAQYF
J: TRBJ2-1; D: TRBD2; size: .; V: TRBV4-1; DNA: TGCGCCAGCAGCCAATTAGCGGGAGGGCCTCATGAGCAGTTCTTC; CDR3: CASSQLAGGPHEQFF
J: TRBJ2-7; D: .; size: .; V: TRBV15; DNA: TGTGCCACCAGCAGAGAAAAGCTAACCGAGCAGTACTTC; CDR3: CATSREKLTEQYF
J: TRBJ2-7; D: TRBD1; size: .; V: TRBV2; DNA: TGTGCCAGCTCGACAGGGCCACCCTCCTACGAGCAGTACTTC; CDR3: CASSTGPPSYEQYF
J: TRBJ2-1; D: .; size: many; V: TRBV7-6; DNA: TGTGCCAGCAGCTCCACTGTGAGTTCCTACAATGAGCAGTTCTTC; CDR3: CASSSTVSSYNEQFF
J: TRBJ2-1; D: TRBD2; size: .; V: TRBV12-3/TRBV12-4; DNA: TGTGCCAGCAGAATTAGCGGGCGTGAGCAGTTCTTC; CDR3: CASRISGREQFF
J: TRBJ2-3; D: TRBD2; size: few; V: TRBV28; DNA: TGTGCCAGCAGTTTGTTAGGGACGGGACTAGCGGGAGAGGATACGCAGTATTTT; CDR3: CASSLLGTGLAGEDTQYF
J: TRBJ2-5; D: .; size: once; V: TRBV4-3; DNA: TGCGCCAGCAGCCGACGGGGCTCAGAGACCCAGTACTTC; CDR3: CASSRRGSETQYF
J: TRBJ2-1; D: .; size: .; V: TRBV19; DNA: TGTGCCAGTAGGGACGAATACTACAATGAGCAGTTCTTC; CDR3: CASRDEYYNEQFF
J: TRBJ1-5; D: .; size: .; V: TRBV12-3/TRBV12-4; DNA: TGTGCCAGCACGTTCTCGGGGGCCGGCAATCAGCCCCAGCATTTT; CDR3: CASTFSGAGNQPQHF
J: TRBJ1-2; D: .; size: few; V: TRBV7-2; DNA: TGTGCCAGCAGACCTTTTGGAGGGGGGAACTATGGCTACACCTTC; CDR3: CASRPFGGGNYGYTF
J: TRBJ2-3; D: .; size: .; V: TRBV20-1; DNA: TGCAGTGCATCTGAGGGGGGACTGGGCACAGATACGCAGTATTTT; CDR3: CSASEGGLGTDTQYF
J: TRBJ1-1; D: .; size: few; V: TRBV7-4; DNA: TGTGCCAGCAGCTTACGGTCATCTGGGGACACGGAGAGGTGGACTGAAGCTTTCTTT; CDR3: CASSLRSSGDTERWTEAFF
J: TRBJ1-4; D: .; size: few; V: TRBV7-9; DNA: TGTGCCAGCAGCCCCGGAGGGGTTCTCACAACTAATGAAAAACTGTTTTTT; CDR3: CASSPGGVLTTNEKLFF
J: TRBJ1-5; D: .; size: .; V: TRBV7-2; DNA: TGTGCCAGCAGCTTTCGGGGGGGGGAACAGCCCCAGCATTTT; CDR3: CASSFRGGEQPQHF
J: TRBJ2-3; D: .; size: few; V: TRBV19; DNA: TGTGCCAGTACCCAGCAAAACTTTGCCACAGATACGCAGTATTTT; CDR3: CASTQQNFATDTQYF
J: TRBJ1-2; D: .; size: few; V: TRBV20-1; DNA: TGCAGTGCTAGAGACCCGAGCGGATATGGCTACACCTTC; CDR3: CSARDPSGYGYTF
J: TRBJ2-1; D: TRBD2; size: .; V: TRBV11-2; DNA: TGTGCCAGCACCGCCTACGGGAGGGGGAATGAGCAGTTCTTC; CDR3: CASTAYGRGNEQFF
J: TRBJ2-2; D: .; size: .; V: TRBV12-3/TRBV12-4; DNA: TGTGCCAGCACATGGGGGCCCGGGGAGCTGTTTTTT; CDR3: CASTWGPGELFF
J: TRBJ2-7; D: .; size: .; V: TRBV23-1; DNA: TGCGCCAGCAGTCAATCCCCTAGCGGGACAGGGGTCTGCGAGCAGTACTTC; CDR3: CASSQSPSGTGVCEQYF
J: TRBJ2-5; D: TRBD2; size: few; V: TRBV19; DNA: TGTGCCAGTAGTATTCCGACTAGCGGGATGGGTGAGACCCAGTACTTC; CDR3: CASSIPTSGMGETQYF
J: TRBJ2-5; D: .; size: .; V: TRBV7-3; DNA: TGTGCCAGCAGCTTCATGGCGGGGGAGACCCAGTACTTC; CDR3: CASSFMAGETQYF
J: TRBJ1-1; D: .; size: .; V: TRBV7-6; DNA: TGTGCCAGCAGCTTAAACGGGCAGATGAACACTGAAGCTTTCTTT; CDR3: CASSLNGQMNTEAFF
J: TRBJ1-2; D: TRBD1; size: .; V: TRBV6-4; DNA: TGTGCCAGCAGTCCCGGGACAGGGACGGTAAATTCCTATGGCTACACCTTC; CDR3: CASSPGTGTVNSYGYTF
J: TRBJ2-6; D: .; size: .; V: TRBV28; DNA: TGTGCCAGCAGTGTAGGGCTTCGGGAATCTGGGGCCAACGTCCTGACTTTC; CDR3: CASSVGLRESGANVLTF
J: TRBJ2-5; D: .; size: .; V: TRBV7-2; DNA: TGTGCCAGCAGCTCCAGGGGGGCTAGCGACCAAGAGACCCAGTACTTC; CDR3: CASSSRGASDQETQYF
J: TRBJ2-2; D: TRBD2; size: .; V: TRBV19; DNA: TGTGCCAGTAGCTTTCTAGCGGTAGTGACCGGGGAGCTGTTTTTT; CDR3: CASSFLAVVTGELFF
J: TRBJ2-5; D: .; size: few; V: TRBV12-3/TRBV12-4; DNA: TGTGCCAGCGGCCGAGACAGAGGGGGGGAGACCCAGTACTTC; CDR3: CASGRDRGGETQYF
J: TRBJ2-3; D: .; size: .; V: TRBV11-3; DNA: TGTGCCAGCAGCCCCCGCGGATATACGCAGTATTTT; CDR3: CASSPRGYTQYF
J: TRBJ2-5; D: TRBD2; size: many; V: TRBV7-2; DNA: TGTGCCAGCAGCTCGGGACTAGCGGGAGCCCAGTACTTC; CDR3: CASSSGLAGAQYF
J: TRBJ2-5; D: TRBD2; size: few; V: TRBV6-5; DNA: TGTGCCAGCAGTTACCCGGGAGGGGGAGAGACCCAGTACTTC; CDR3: CASSYPGGGETQYF
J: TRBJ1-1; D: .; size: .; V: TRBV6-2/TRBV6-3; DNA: TGTGCCAGCAGTTATACCCCCTTTCTGGACACGAACACTGAAGCTTTCTTT; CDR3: CASSYTPFLDTNTEAFF
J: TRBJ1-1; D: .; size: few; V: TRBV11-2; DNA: TGTGCCAGCAGCTTAGATTGGGCGGGTGAAGCTTTCTTT; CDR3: CASSLDWAGEAFF
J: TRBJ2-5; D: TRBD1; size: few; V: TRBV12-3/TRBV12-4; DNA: TGTGCCAGCAGTGGCGTCTTGGGGAGACAGGGTGGGGAGACCCAGTACTTC; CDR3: CASSGVLGRQGGETQYF
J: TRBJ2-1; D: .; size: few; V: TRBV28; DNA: TGTGCCAGCAGTTTGATGCGTTTGGTGGGAAATGAGCAGTTCTTC; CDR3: CASSLMRLVGNEQFF
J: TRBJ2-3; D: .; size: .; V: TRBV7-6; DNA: TGTGCCGCGGGCGAGGGGAATCCAGATACGCAGTATTTT; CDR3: CAAGEGNPDTQYF